Reported below is one T cell receptor (beta chain). The V end lost 5 bases, the J end lost 0 bases, and 14 bases lay between the germline ends. CDR3 length: 17 residues. Germline V gene sequence: CDR1 MNHEY, CDR2 SMNVEV (reference sequence). The table came from immunoSEQ multiplex PCR; TCRdb's copy has only in-frame clones and leaves some out. The sample includes about 190,000 clones, roughly 84% of them seen just once. This sample was included in a study of blood T cell repertoires in COVID-19. For the study at large: Samples of COVID-19 (acute and convalescent) were obtained from the United States, Italy and Spain.

The receptor was isolated from a woman in her forties who had recovered from COVID-19. The sample consisted of peripheral blood. This chain uses TRBV27 with TRBJ1-6, with D unresolved. CDR3 in DNA: TGTGCCAGCAGTCCACAACGAGGGAGCTCCTATAATTCACCCCTCCACTTT. As protein: CASSPQRGSSYNSPLHF.